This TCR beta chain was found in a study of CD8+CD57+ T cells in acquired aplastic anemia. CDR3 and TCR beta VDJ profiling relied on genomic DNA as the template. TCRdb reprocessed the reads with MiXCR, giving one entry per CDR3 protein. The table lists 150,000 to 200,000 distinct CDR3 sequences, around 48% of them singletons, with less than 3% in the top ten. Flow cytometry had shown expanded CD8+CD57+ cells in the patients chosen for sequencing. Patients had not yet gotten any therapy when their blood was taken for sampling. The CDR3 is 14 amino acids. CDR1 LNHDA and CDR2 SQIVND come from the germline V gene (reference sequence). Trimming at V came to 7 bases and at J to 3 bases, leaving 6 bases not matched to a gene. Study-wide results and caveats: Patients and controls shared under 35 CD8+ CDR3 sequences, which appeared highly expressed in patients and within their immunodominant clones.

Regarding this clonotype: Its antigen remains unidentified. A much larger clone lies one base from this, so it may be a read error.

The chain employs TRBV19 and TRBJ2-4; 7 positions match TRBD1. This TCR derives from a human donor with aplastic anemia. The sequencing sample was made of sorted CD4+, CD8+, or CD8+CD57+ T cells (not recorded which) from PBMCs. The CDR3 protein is CASIWGQLKNIQYF. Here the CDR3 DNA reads TGTGCCAGTATCTGGGGACAGCTCAAAAACATTCAGTACTTC.